Presented here are 11 T cell receptor beta chains from one specimen sequenced in a study of T cells in Graves' hyperthyroidism and ophthalmopathy (dated by TCRdb to the late 2010s). Preparation of the library involved multiplex PCR. The sequencer listed for this sample is Illumina HiSeq 2000. TCR beta CDR3 regions were amplified from RNA transcripts. For the first round of RT-PCR on the TCR CDR3, the HTBI primer set was used together with the Qiagen OneStep RT-PCR kit. TCRdb handled the public reads itself, with Q25 trimming in fastp and clone calling in MiXCR, and kept productive beta chains. Duplicate CDR3 protein sequences are folded into a single record with the most common DNA and genes. This sample comprises about 520,000 distinct CDR3 sequences, around a quarter of them detected only once. Around 11% of the sample rests with the top ten. Sequencing was done on a sample of blood. Receptors originate from a woman in her twenties or thirties with Graves' ophthalmopathy.

Ten or more counts support this clonotype. This chain uses TRBV2 with TRBJ2-7; weak D call: TRBD2 (6 bases). CDR3 length equals 14 residues. Trimming stripped 6 bases from V and 0 bases from J, with 12 bases between. Germline V CDR1 and CDR2: SNHLY, FYNNEI. This chain's CDR3 is CASRGGLLSYEQYF. Written as DNA, the CDR3 is TGTGCCAGCAGGGGGGGACTCCTCTCCTACGAGCAGTACTTC.

CDR3 amino acids: CASSLRGDRSYEQYF. The CDR3 bases are TGTGCCAGCAGTTTAAGGGGGGACAGGTCCTACGAGCAGTACTTC. The chain recombines TRBV27 with TRBJ2-7, with 8 bases identical to TRBD1. Trimming cost V 2 bases and J 1 base; bases outside gene matches: 4. This CDR3 is built from 15 residues. From germline, CDR1 is MNHEY and CDR2 SMNVEV (reference sequence).

This clonotype appeared many times. J is TRBJ2-7 and V is TRBV15; 7 bases match TRBD1. The CDR3 is made up of 17 amino acids. Germline lookup yields CDR1 LNHNV and CDR2 YYDKDF (reference sequence). V shed 0 bases, J shed 7 bases, and the junction held 15 bases outside the gene matches. CDR3 nucleotide sequence: TGTGCCACCAGCAGAGAAGGCGGTGGGACAGTGCTGGGGGAGCAGTACTTC. The encoded protein is CATSREGGGTVLGEQYF.

This clonotype was counted ten times or more. The V and J genes are TRBV18 and TRBJ1-2; TRBD1 might be the D (5 bases). The CDR3 has 16 amino acids. With 3 bases removed from V and 5 bases from J, the gap between germline ends came to 19 bases. Germline CDR1 reads KGHSH; CDR2 reads LQKENI. CDR3 in DNA: TGTGCCAGCTCACCCAACAGCGCCAGGGACGGTTATGGCTACACCTTC. It specifies CASSPNSARDGYGYTF.

The sample holds many counts of this clonotype. This chain connects TRBV19 to TRBJ1-2, with D possibly TRBD1 on 6 matching bases. This CDR3 is 15 amino acids long. Germline CDR1 LNHDA, CDR2 SQIVND (reference sequence). Trimming took off 0 bases at V and 4 bases at J, with 12 bases between the two ends. The CDR3 spells CASSIEGPGAYGYTF. The CDR3 DNA sequence: TGTGCCAGTAGTATAGAAGGACCAGGGGCCTATGGCTACACCTTC.

This clonotype was seen ten or more times. Germline is not matched at one junction end, which may reflect a read error. This chain joins TRBV7-6 and TRBJ2-2; 7 bases match TRBD1. The CDR3 sequence is 15 residues long. Germline V lookup: CDR1 SGHVS, CDR2 FNYEAQ. CDR3 in amino acids: CASSSTGLVTGELFF. The CDR3 nucleotides read TGTGCCAGCAGCTCGACAGGGTTGGTCACCGGGGAGCTGTTCTTT.

This clonotype came up many times. V and J are TRBV6-5 and TRBJ2-6; D is ambiguous. The V and J ends lost 8 bases and 1 base respectively, with 6 bases between them. The germline gives CDR1 MNHEY, CDR2 SVGAGI. The CDR3 loop spans 13 amino acids. CDR3 in DNA: TGTGCCAGCTATAAATCTGGGGCCAACGTCCTGACTTTC. Encoded protein: CASYKSGANVLTF.

A note on this clonotype: Here the CDR3 omits its conserved ending phenylalanine or tryptophan, so a read error is the likely source. This chain uses TRBV20-1 with TRBJ2-2; no definite D call. CDR3 length: 13 amino acids. Germline assignment: CDR1 DFQATT and CDR2 SNEGSKA (reference sequence). The V end lost 3 bases, the J end lost 3 bases, and 8 bases lay between the germline ends. The CDR3 bases are TGCAGTGCTAGGAGTCACCACACCGGGGAGCTGTTTTCT. Translation gives CSARSHHTGELFS.

In this sample, this clonotype turned up many times. V and J are TRBV10-3 and TRBJ2-2, with D maybe TRBD1 (5 bases). The CDR3 covers 16 residues. CDR1 is ENHRY, CDR2 SYGVKD, per germline. V lost 0 bases to trimming and J lost 7 bases, with 15 bases between them. CDR3 bases: TGTGCCATCAGTGAGTCCGGACAAGGGGTTGGCGGGGAGCTGTTTTTT. Translated, it gives CAISESGQGVGGELFF.

This rearrangement joins TRBV4-2 to TRBJ2-5, with 8 nucleotides matching TRBD2. CDR1 and CDR2 (germline): LGHNA, YNFKEQ. V lost 0 bases to trimming and J lost 4 bases; unmatched junction nucleotides: 10. This CDR3 region has 17 residues. DNA for the CDR3: TGTGCCAGCAGCCAAGATCAACGAGCGGGGGCCCCAGAGACCCAGTACTTC. Protein sequence: CASSQDQRAGAPETQYF.

This chain uses TRBV7-2 with TRBJ1-2; weak D call: TRBD1 (5 bases). CDR3 size: 14 residues. Between the trimmed V and J ends, which lost 1 base and 5 bases, there was a span of 11 bases. Per the germline V gene, CDR1 is SGHTA and CDR2 is FQGNSA. The CDR3 nucleotides are TGTGCCAGCAGCTTAGATGCAGGGTCTTATGGCTACACCTTC. Protein: CASSLDAGSYGYTF. Supplemented by reference TRBV7-2 and TRBJ1-2, the full variable domain reads GAGVSQSPSNKVTEKGKDVELRCDPISGHTALYWYRQSLGQGLEFLIYFQGNSAPDKSGLPSDRFSAERTGGSVSTLTIQRTQQEDSAVYLCASSLDAGSYGYTFGSGTRLTVV.